These 7 T cell receptor beta chains share one sample of origin, sequenced in a study of blood T cell repertoires in COVID-19. The method was immunoSEQ multiplex PCR; TCRdb's version includes in-frame clones alone and lacks a portion of them. The sample comprises some 210,000 clones, roughly 89% of which are singletons, and around 6.9% rests with the top ten. Input material: peripheral blood. The receptor set was obtained from a man aged 55 to 70 who had recovered from COVID-19.

The chain is built from TRBV5-1 and TRBJ2-7, with 8 bases that match TRBD2. This CDR3 spans 15 amino acids. V was clipped by 4 bases and J by 5 bases; unmatched bases: 11. Germline CDR1 is SGHRS and CDR2 is YFSETQ. Here the CDR3 reads CASSPVLAGINEQYF. The CDR3 nucleotides read TGCGCCAGCAGCCCCGTTTTAGCGGGAATAAACGAGCAGTACTTC.

The chain uses TRBV18 and TRBJ2-2; D is undetermined. CDR3 length equals 15 residues. Trimming stripped 3 bases from V and 3 bases from J, with 11 bases between. Germline V gives CDR1 KGHSH, CDR2 LQKENI. The CDR3 loop reads CASSPSILDTGELFF. In DNA, the CDR3 is TGTGCCAGCTCACCTTCAATATTAGACACCGGGGAGCTGTTTTTT.

V and J are TRBV6-6 and TRBJ1-2, with D possibly being TRBD1 (5 bases). Trimming took 0 bases from V and 4 from J, leaving 12 bases between them. The CDR3 contains 15 residues. Looked up from germline, CDR1 is MNHNY and CDR2 is SVGAGI (reference sequence). Here the CDR3 DNA reads TGTGCCAGCAGTTACTCCTCAGGGCCTCGCTATGGCTACACCTTC. It translates to CASSYSSGPRYGYTF.

V is TRBV5-6 and J is TRBJ2-7; possible D gene TRBD1, 6 bases. Trimming removed 2 bases from V and 0 bases from J, with 9 bases in between. CDR3 size: 14 residues. Per germline, CDR1 SGHDT and CDR2 YYEEEE. CDR3 loop: CASSLQGVSYEQYF. CDR3 sequence (DNA): TGTGCCAGCAGCTTACAGGGAGTCTCCTACGAGCAGTACTTC.

The V call is TRBV5-1, the J call TRBJ1-6; 11 bases fit TRBD1. The CDR3 loop spans 16 amino acids. Germline CDR1 reads SGHRS; CDR2 reads YFSETQ. The ends lost 4 bases at V and 10 bases at J; junction bases unmatched: 10. CDR3 nucleotide sequence: TGCGCCAGCAGCGACCAAGGACAGGGGGCTGGATCACCCCTCCACTTT. Translation: CASSDQGQGAGSPLHF.

The CDR3 spells CASSQDLAGQGNTGELFF. The CDR3 DNA sequence: TGCGCCAGCAGCCAAGATCTTGCCGGACAGGGAAACACCGGGGAGCTGTTTTTT. This rearrangement joins TRBV4-3 to TRBJ2-2, with 8 positions matching TRBD1. This CDR3 region has 18 residues. In germline, CDR1 is LGHNA, CDR2 YSLEER. V was clipped by 0 bases and J by 2 bases; unmatched bases: 8.

CDR3 DNA sequence: TGTGCCAGTATCCAGGGTTATGGAAACACCATATATTTT. Translated, it gives CASIQGYGNTIYF. The chain joins TRBV19 to TRBJ1-3, with D possibly TRBD1 on 5 matching bases. This CDR3 region has 13 residues. Between the trimmed V and J ends, which lost 7 bases and 3 bases, there was a span of 10 bases. The germline V gene encodes CDR1 LNHDA and CDR2 SQIVND (reference sequence).